This paragraph reports one TCR beta chain. These data come from a study of blood T cell repertoires in COVID-19. Profiled with immunoSEQ multiplex PCR; TCRdb holds only in-frame clones, not every one. Found here are 200,000 to 300,000 clones, roughly 86% of them singletons; the top ten hold 2.5% to 3.5%. CDR3 length equals 16 residues. Unmatched junction bases numbered 10, after V lost 5 bases and J lost 5 bases. Germline-derived CDR1 and CDR2 are SGHNT and YENEEA. The J gene is TRBJ2-7, the V gene TRBV11-3; 12 nucleotides agree with TRBD2. The clonotype originates from a woman in her forties with acute COVID-19. The material sequenced was PBMCs or T cells enriched from blood (not recorded which). The CDR3 protein is CASSPRLAGASHEQYF. The DNA of the CDR3 is TGTGCCAGCAGCCCCAGACTAGCGGGAGCAAGCCACGAGCAGTACTTC.